This T cell receptor (beta chain) was captured in a study of shared clonotypes between healthy human individuals (dated by TCRdb to 2018 to 2021). For the study in its entirety: A couple of women and a few men aged 18 to 49 years were included in the cohort. Each donor's leukapheresis produced roughly between roughly 0.85 and 9.5 billion PBMCs. To increase sequencing depth and limit assay-specific biases, different laboratories used diverse techniques to prepare libraries and sequence TCR repertoires. For each donor, CD4 naive and CD4 memory were each given three plates, CD8 naive was given two plates, and CD8 memory was given one plate. To estimate repertoire size and how much clonotype sharing occurs between individuals, the study deeply sequenced the blood TCR repertoires of five healthy adults.

The donors were healthy, HIV-negative adults who had no recently reported acute infections or vaccinations. Only Caucasian adults living in Nashville, Tennessee, USA were represented among the donors. CD4+ T cells were enriched through magnetic negative selection, after which naive cells were positively selected on CD45RA and the remaining negative fraction served as the memory subset. Blood was obtained by leukapheresis, after which PBMCs were separated by Ficoll-Histopaque density gradient centrifugation and cryopreserved in liquid nitrogen vapor phase. Purity and quantity of every magnetically sorted T cell population were checked by analytical flow cytometry. Each sorted fraction had its genomic DNA isolated and then quantified by UV absorbance on a Nanodrop 2000c. Trimming leaves V shorter by 1 base and J shorter by 1 base, with the junction holding 0 bases beyond the gene matches. Taken from the germline V gene (reference sequence), the CDR1 and CDR2 loops are SGHNT and YYREEE. Its CDR3 holds 14 amino acids, cysteine through phenylalanine. Left in the record is the CDR3 DNA by itself, 42 bases read in frame from the first base.

Concerning this clone: This receptor's antigen is unknown. Qualities for individual bases were not recorded, and no much larger clone is one base off. Other DNA sequences in this specimen translate into the identical CDR3.

What the work shows at the level of the full study, not this receptor alone: About 5% of naive CD4, 3.5% of naive CD8, 2% to 2.5% of memory CD4, and about 0.4% of memory CD8 clonotypes were shared across several donors. Sampling was restricted to blood, and TCR repertoires in tissues likely differ from the TCR repertoires found in blood. The small number of donors limited the genetic and exposure-history diversity represented. Pairwise subsampling led to the expectation that sequencing depth would affect the degree of clonotype sharing among donors. Clonotypes shared by all four sorted-subset donors showed higher generation probabilities than non-shared clonotypes. Estimated clonotype richness was generally larger for naive than for memory subsets. Rarefaction of sorted-subset datasets indicated incomplete sequencing despite the large sequencing depth.

TCR CDR3 regions were amplified from genomic DNA by multiplex PCR using the deep immunoSEQ assay. For each cell subset, the extracted genomic DNA was distributed evenly across all wells of several immunoSEQ 96-well plates, and each plate served as one replicate. For sorted subsets, about 200 ng genomic DNA, equal to tens of thousands of T cell genomes, was loaded into each replicate PCR. The purified libraries were quantified using a Qubit 3.0 fluorometer, sized with a Bioanalyzer 2100, and then quantified again using the KAPA Library Quantification kit. Each immunoSEQ 96-well plate was sequenced on its own single-read 150-cycle Illumina NextSeq 550 flow cell. From the authors' description of their analysis: Because the immunoSEQ output held only junctional sequences and lacked quality scores, the filtering could not match the filtering applied to full-length reads. To assign V/J genes and CDR3, sequences were annotated against IMGT germline references using PyIR, a Python wrapper for IgBLAST v1.9. Reads with weak V/J assignments (E-value above 1e-6), missing CDR3, stop codons, out-of-frame junctions, or ambiguous translated residues were removed. V3J clonotypes were defined by identical inferred V gene, J gene, and CDR3 amino acid sequence. To compute the percentage overlap between repertoires, the number of shared unique clonotypes was divided by the size of the smaller repertoire. Repertoire richness was assessed with RTK rarefaction, the Chao1 estimator, and Recon v2.1 estimates of unobserved clonotypes. OLGA was used to compute generation probabilities for all TCRbeta clonotypes that the gDNA method yielded from a handful of donors. This is the immuneACCESS table as TCRdb keeps it, with only in-frame sequences that have V and J called. A part of the clones is gone; compared with another copy, unresolved V genes explain less than half, and the rest is unexplained. That table is the source of V, J and clone size, and D and trimming were worked out from the DNA. Counted in this sample were some 1.5 million clones; more than 95% of them appeared once. Roughly 1.1% of the sample is held by the ten biggest clonotypes.

The chain is assembled from TRBV5-4 and TRBJ2-5; TRBD1 fits 8 bases in the junction. The sequencing input was naive CD4+ T cells sorted from blood. Interpreted using the paper, the cell subset or site label stands for: CD45RA+ positively selected. This sequence was found in a man in his thirties or forties in good health. In nucleotide form, the sequence is TGTGCCAGCAGCTTGACAGGGGGCCAAGAGACCCAGTACTTC. It translates as CASSLTGGQETQYF.